A single sample gave rise to the 18 T cell receptor beta chains below, sequenced in a study of T-cell memory formation after mild COVID-19 (dated by TCRdb to about 2021). Libraries were prepared through 5' RACE. The data were produced on an Illumina NovaSeq 6000. In-frame beta chains were kept once TCRdb had trimmed the public reads at Q25 with fastp and called clones with MiXCR. Rows are unified per CDR3 protein, each entry keeping the most common DNA and genes. The sample includes 120,000 to 150,000 distinct CDR3 sequences, with over 6% observed a single time. The ten largest make up approximately 2.2% of the sample. The sample taken for sequencing was PBMCs or a T cell subset sorted from them (not recorded which). These receptors were taken from an adult woman who had mild COVID-19 (a few samples of this study predate the infection). The sample titles of this study are shuffled in the database, so cell type and time point are left out; the donor was told from shared clones.

This clonotype was seen at least ten times. The chain employs TRBV7-3 and TRBJ2-2, with D hard to call. There are 13 residues in the CDR3. From germline, CDR1 is SGHTA and CDR2 FQGTGA. V lost 2 bases to trimming and J lost 7 bases, with 8 bases between them. CDR3 in DNA: TGTGCCAGCAGCTTATCCGGGCACGGGGAGCTGTTTTTT. Its protein is CASSLSGHGELFF.

This clonotype was detected ten times or more. The chain employs TRBV12-3 or TRBV12-4 and TRBJ1-1; 8 nucleotides line up with TRBD1. V was pared by 5 bases and J by 0 bases, with 8 bases of the junction left unmatched. The CDR3 totals 16 residues. The chain's CDR3 is CASSPQGALMNTEAFF. CDR3 coding DNA: TGTGCCAGCAGTCCTCAGGGGGCATTAATGAACACTGAAGCTTTCTTT.

The genes are TRBV5-1 and TRBJ2-3; TRBD1 matches at 7 bases. The germline gives CDR1 SGHRS, CDR2 YFSETQ. J gave up 6 bases and V 1 base, and 11 bases lay outside the gene matches. The CDR3 extends over 16 amino acids. The CDR3 loop reads CASSLSSRGISDTQYF. In nucleotides, the CDR3 is TGCGCCAGCAGCTTGTCGTCCAGGGGGATCTCGGATACGCAGTATTTT.

There are a few counts of this clonotype. The V gene is TRBV15, the J gene TRBJ2-2, with TRBD1 identical over 7 bases. The V segment lost 3 bases and the J segment 6 bases; nucleotides outside the gene matches: 4. The CDR3 sequence is 14 residues long. Germline V gene lookup returns CDR1 LNHNV and CDR2 YYDKDF (reference sequence). The CDR3 reads CATSSDRVAGELFF. DNA for the CDR3: TGTGCCACCAGCAGCGACAGGGTAGCCGGGGAGCTGTTTTTT.

The table lists this clonotype with many counts. The rearrangement joins TRBV5-5 to TRBJ1-6; D remains ambiguous. Germline V CDR1 and CDR2: SGHKS, YYEKEE (reference sequence). The CDR3 covers 13 residues. Deletions cut 4 bases from V and 8 bases from J, with 10 bases between. CDR3 nucleotide sequence: TGTGCCAGCAGCCTACCATTTGATTCACCCCTCCACTTT. Its protein is CASSLPFDSPLHF.

This clonotype has more than one count but fewer than ten. J is TRBJ2-3 and V is TRBV5-6; 8 bases line up with TRBD2. The CDR3 runs to 15 residues. The V segment lost 5 bases and the J segment 0 bases; nucleotides outside the gene matches: 5. The germline gives CDR1 SGHDT, CDR2 YYEEEE. CDR3 region: CASSRGGTSTDTQYF. The CDR3 DNA is TGTGCCAGCAGTCGGGGGGGCACTAGCACAGATACGCAGTATTTT.

The chain carries TRBV4-3 and TRBJ2-2, with TRBD1 as a possible D gene (6 bases). Trimming took 1 base from V and 5 from J, leaving 14 bases between them. Per germline, CDR1 LGHNA and CDR2 YSLEER. The CDR3 contains 16 residues. This CDR3 reads CASSQGRGLITGELFF. In nucleotides, the CDR3 is TGCGCCAGCAGCCAAGGAAGGGGGTTAATAACCGGGGAGCTGTTTTTT.

This clonotype was observed a handful of times. The rearrangement links TRBV12-3 or TRBV12-4 to TRBJ1-2, with TRBD1 identical over 10 bases. The trim removed 7 bases at V and 4 bases at J, leaving 9 bases unmatched. The CDR3 is made up of 15 amino acids. CDR3 in DNA: TGTGCCAGCACCGCTGGGACAGGGGCGACCTATGGCTACACCTTC. The encoded protein is CASTAGTGATYGYTF.

This clonotype has just a few counts. The chain has TRBV28 and TRBJ2-4; no clear D. Trimming pared 5 bases from V and 8 bases from J, leaving 16 bases between. Germline CDR1 and CDR2: MDHEN and SYDVKM. The CDR3 contains 14 residues. As DNA, the CDR3 is TGTGCCAGCAGTCTGGGTATTAGCTTCTACATTCAGTACTTC. This gives the protein CASSLGISFYIQYF.

This clonotype showed up many times. The chain couples TRBV5-1 to TRBJ2-3, with D uncertain. Germline V gene sequence: CDR1 SGHRS, CDR2 YFSETQ. The germline V and J ends were trimmed by 3 bases and 6 bases, with 17 bases remaining between them. The CDR3 length is 15 residues. In DNA form, the CDR3 reads TGCGCCAGCAGCTACCTAACTGGACCCACGGATACGCAGTATTTT. This translates into CASSYLTGPTDTQYF.

Ten or more counts support this clonotype. The chain employs TRBV6-5 and TRBJ2-3; 9 bases match TRBD1. J lost 3 bases, V lost 0 bases, and 4 bases had no gene match. Germline V gene sequence: CDR1 MNHEY, CDR2 SVGAGI. The CDR3 runs to 16 residues. CDR3 in amino acids: CASSYSKGTGTDTQYF. In nucleotides, the CDR3 is TGTGCCAGCAGTTACTCGAAGGGGACAGGGACAGATACGCAGTATTTT.

This clonotype was counted ten times or more. V is TRBV5-1 and J is TRBJ1-2; TRBD1 is a possible D gene (5 bases). CDR1 and CDR2 from the germline V gene are SGHRS and YFSETQ. The V gene lost 1 base and the J gene lost 6 bases, with 10 bases spanning the gap. This CDR3 region has 13 residues. This CDR3 reads CASSLNQGHGYTF. The CDR3 nucleotides read TGCGCCAGCAGCTTGAATCAGGGCCATGGCTACACCTTC.

This clonotype has a count of ten or more. The V and J genes are TRBV6-6 and TRBJ2-1; perhaps TRBD1 as D (6 bases). Looked up from germline, CDR1 is MNHNY and CDR2 is SVGAGI (reference sequence). V shed 5 bases and J shed 0 bases, with 11 bases lying between them. CDR3 length: 15 amino acids. The CDR3 sequence: CASSPRTASYNEQFF. The CDR3 DNA reads TGTGCCAGCAGTCCCCGGACAGCCTCCTACAATGAGCAGTTCTTC.

V and J are TRBV12-3 or TRBV12-4 and TRBJ2-5; 14 bases are a match to TRBD2. The CDR3 extends over 15 amino acids. The junction had 5 bases not matched to a gene; V was cut back by 5 bases and J by 6 bases. CDR3 nucleotide sequence: TGTGCCAGCAGTCGACTAGCGGGGGGGCCTAAGACCCAGTACTTC. It encodes CASSRLAGGPKTQYF.

This clonotype was seen a few times. J is TRBJ2-3 and V is TRBV9; D uncertain. V was trimmed by 3 bases and J by 2 bases, leaving 10 bases between them. The CDR3 runs 14 residues. Germline CDR1 reads SGDLS; CDR2 reads YYNGEE. In DNA form, the CDR3 reads TGTGCCAGCAGCGCGACTCCTAACACAGATACGCAGTATTTT. It translates to CASSATPNTDTQYF.

This clonotype showed up just a few times. This chain links TRBV2 with TRBJ2-1; 9 bases are a match to TRBD2. Trimming at V came to 6 bases and at J to 7 bases, leaving 7 bases not matched to a gene. CDR1 SNHLY and CDR2 FYNNEI come from the germline V gene. CDR3 size: 14 residues. The CDR3 DNA sequence: TGTGCCAGCAGCGTTAGCGGGGGTCTAAATGAGCAGTTCTTC. This encodes CASSVSGGLNEQFF.

This clonotype was picked up a small number of times. The chain is built from TRBV12-3 or TRBV12-4 and TRBJ2-7; D might be TRBD1 or TRBD2, each matching 5 bases. This CDR3 comprises 18 residues. Trimming cost V 4 bases and J 7 bases, with 29 bases left between them. CDR3 DNA sequence: TGTGCCAGCAGTTACCCACCGACCGGGACCGACATGTTCTGGGAGCAGTACTTC. Translated: CASSYPPTGTDMFWEQYF.

This clonotype has just a few counts. The rearrangement joins TRBV6-5 to TRBJ1-2; 7 bases match TRBD1. V lost 4 bases to trimming and J lost 7 bases; unmatched junction nucleotides: 15. Germline values: CDR1 MNHEY, CDR2 SVGAGI. The CDR3 runs to 16 residues. CDR3 in amino acids: CASSSGLLQGKRGYTF. CDR3 nucleotide sequence: TGTGCCAGCAGTTCTGGGCTTTTACAGGGGAAGCGTGGCTACACCTTC.